Listed here is a single T cell receptor beta chain. CDR1 is WNHNN and CDR2 is SYGVQD in the germline V gene (reference sequence). There are 17 residues in the CDR3. V lost 3 bases, J lost 2 bases, and 8 bases stayed unmatched. Libraries were prepared by immunoSEQ multiplex PCR; TCRdb keeps only in-frame clonotypes and omits some of them. The sample lists about 71,000 clones, about four fifths occurring once. These data are taken from a study of blood T cell repertoires in COVID-19. Study summary: T cells, B-cell-depleted T cells, or PBMCs supplied cDNA or gDNA.

The gene calls are TRBV10-1 and TRBJ2-7; 12 nucleotides line up with TRBD2. This TCR was recovered from a woman of 80 years or more with acute or convalescent COVID-19. The specimen was peripheral blood. The CDR3 DNA reads TGCGCCAGCAGTGAAAAACTAGCGGGAGGCCCTGCCTACGAGCAGTACTTC. Translation gives CASSEKLAGGPAYEQYF.